The present entry profiles one T cell receptor beta chain with its context. The antigen is not known. Terminally differentiated effector memory CD45RA+ cells were excluded by CCR7 positive selection of CD45RO-negative cells. Caucasian adults residing in Nashville, Tennessee made up all the donors. The sample is drawn from a study of shared clonotypes between healthy human individuals. Regarding the study as a whole: Naive subsets generally had larger estimated richness than memory subsets.

Assay used: immunoSEQ multiplex PCR; TCRdb lists only in-frame clones, some missing. Of roughly 890,000 clones in the sample, around 93% were seen once. The trim removed 3 bases at V and 11 bases at J, leaving 4 bases unmatched. Germline CDR1 SEHNR, CDR2 FQNEAQ (reference sequence). This CDR3 is built from 13 residues. This chain joins TRBV7-9 and TRBJ1-4; TRBD1 matches at 9 bases. The sample comprised naive CD8+ T cells sorted from blood. The sequence was collected from a man aged 30 to 39 in good health. The CDR3 DNA reads TGTGCCAGCAGCTTTGCCGGGACAGGGAAACTGTTTTTT. This codes for CASSFAGTGKLFF.